The T cell receptor (beta chain) under discussion was sequenced for a study of radiotherapy plus CTLA-4 blockade in lung cancer. Data came from immunoSEQ multiplex PCR; TCRdb stores just in-frame clones and leaves some out. The sample has about 59,000 clones, approximately 70% seen once. Specimen: peripheral blood, collected from a patient treated with radiotherapy plus ipilimumab. This clonotype originated in a human donor with non-small cell lung cancer whose response to radiotherapy plus ipilimumab could not be evaluated.

The CDR3 reads CASSSGVDTQYF. CDR3 DNA sequence: TGTGCCAGCAGCTCGGGGGTAGATACGCAGTATTTT. The chain links TRBV7-3 to TRBJ2-3; possibly TRBD2 for D (6 bases). Per germline, CDR1 SGHTA and CDR2 FQGTGA. CDR3 length: 12 amino acids. Trimming took off 4 bases at V and 5 bases at J, with 7 bases between the two ends. Complete variable domain (other parts from reference TRBV7-3 and TRBJ2-3): GAGVSQTPSNKVTEKGKYVELRCDPISGHTALYWYRQSLGQGPEFLIYFQGTGAADDSGLPNDRFFAVRPEGSVSTLKIQRTERGDSAVYLCASSSGVDTQYFGPGTRLTVL.